This T cell receptor beta chain was captured by sequencing in a study of CD8 T cells in Susac syndrome (dated by TCRdb to between 2018 and 2020). Regarding the research as a whole: Repertoire sequencing was used to test whether CD8+ T cell activation and differentiation in Susac syndrome was antigen driven. General findings and caveats noted by the study authors: The study acknowledged that relatively few individuals were included in the TCR sequencing and HLA analysis.

Spanning cysteine to phenylalanine, the CDR3 consists of 11 amino acids. CDR3 DNA is the only sequence kept; it has 33 bases, read in frame from the first base. The junction carries 14 bases between V and J, which are trimmed by 11 bases and 6 bases respectively. From the germline V gene, CDR1 is MNHEY and CDR2 is SVGEGT. Peripheral blood CD8+ and CD4+ T cells from healthy donors, Susac syndrome patients and multiple sclerosis patients were profiled using high-throughput TCR beta sequencing. Healthy donors were age- and sex-matched controls. CD8+ TEMRA cells were enriched by FACS, while bulk CD8+ and CD4+ T cells were purified by magnetic negative isolation. Blood was collected in EDTA tubes and processed within 24 hours, with PBMCs isolated through density gradient centrifugation. PBMCs intended for TCR sequencing were cryopreserved in liquid nitrogen and were subsequently thawed in a 37 degrees C water bath. The sorted or isolated CD4+, CD8+ and CD8+ TEMRA cells reached a purity of at least 90%.

RNA was extracted with the RNeasy kit and roughly 0.5 to 1 ug was reverse transcribed using random hexamers. The immunoSEQ multiplex PCR assay, which covers 54 Vbeta and 13 Jbeta segments, was used to amplify TCR beta CDR3 regions. PCR amplification bias was corrected using a synthetic template baseline for primer optimization and computational correction. Per the source publication's procedure: Reads were assigned to V, D and J genes according to IMGT and analyzed in immunoSEQ Analyzer, with only productive sequences retained. To calculate clonality, Shannon entropy was normalized by log2 of the number of productive unique sequences and then subtracted from one. For each patient and control, public and private clones were evaluated within the 100 most prevalent clones. A clone was defined as Susac-specific if it was absent from the healthy and MS cohorts, from over 1,000 published viral clones and from other ImmuneACCESS disease sequences. TCRdb trimmed the raw reads at Q25, called clones with MiXCR and kept productive beta chains. For every CDR3 protein sequence, its rows merge into one entry that carries the most common genes and DNA. Clone size and V and J calls follow TCRdb, not the original study. The sample table holds 150,000 to 200,000 distinct CDR3 sequences, of which about 95% were seen once. The ten largest clones represent under 0.15% of the sample.

Of note for this clonotype: It has no known antigen specificity. The sample holds no much larger clone one base away, and base qualities are not on file.

The clonotype originates from a human donor in good health. This receptor chain uses TRBV6-2 or TRBV6-3 and TRBJ2-7; no D segment can be confidently identified. Sequencing was done on a sample of CD4+ T cells from PBMCs. The CDR3 sequence is CASSVASEQYF. Read as DNA, the sequence is TGTGCCTCTTCAGTGGCATCCGAGCAGTACTTC.